This T cell receptor (beta chain) was recovered during a study of cytomegalovirus exposure and HLA in healthy donors. Study information: There were some 120 million unique TCR beta sequences, drawn from some 180 million T cells, in an earlier analysis. About 80 million unique TCRs from HLA-typed donors made up an early data release.

This CDR3 comprises 16 residues. V shed 4 bases, J shed 4 bases, and the junction held 12 bases outside the gene matches. CDR1 and CDR2 (germline): SEHNR, FQNEAQ (reference sequence). The PCR contained 60 Vbeta and 13 Jbeta primers. Method: immunoSEQ multiplex PCR; TCRdb's copy keeps in-frame clones and lacks some. This table has roughly 160,000 clones, roughly 85% appearing once. Overall study results and limits: TRBV6-2, TRBV6-3 and some other V segments were unresolvable in 87-base-pair reads. Across donors, sequencing depth was assumed by presence/absence analyses to be roughly uniform.

As for this clone: The antigen is undetermined.

The genes are TRBV7-9 and TRBJ2-7; 8 nucleotides line up with TRBD2. This receptor was taken from a man between 35 and 55 years old in good health and CMV-seronegative. The source material was PBMCs. The CDR3 region has the DNA TGTGCCAGCAGCTCCTTCCGCAGCGGGAGAGGATACGAGCAGTACTTC. As protein: CASSSFRSGRGYEQYF.